These 26 T cell receptor beta chains came from one sample sequenced in a study of CD4 T cells in relation to SARS-CoV-2 and coronaviruses. The antigens these receptors bind are not known. The unexposed donors gave CD4+ T cells in about 2011-2019, prior to COVID-19. Isolation of CD4+ T cells took place after less than 13 days in culture. Profiled with immunoSEQ multiplex PCR; TCRdb holds only in-frame clones, not every one. The profile shows tens of thousands of clones, 73% of them singletons. The sample comprised CD4+ T cells from PBMCs, cultured in vitro. The receptors shown here come from a human donor in good health.

This chain uses TRBV10-3 with TRBJ1-1; D ambiguous. Trimming left V 3 bases short and J 3 bases short, with 8 bases between. CDR3 length: 13 amino acids. CDR1 and CDR2 from the germline V gene are ENHRY and SYGVKD. Here the CDR3 reads CAISDSLYTEAFF. DNA for the CDR3: TGTGCCATCAGTGACAGTCTGTACACTGAAGCTTTCTTT.

The chain combines TRBV2 with TRBJ2-7; a weak D match, TRBD2 (5 bases). The V and J ends lost 3 bases and 9 bases respectively, with 9 bases between them. The CDR3 length is 11 residues. Germline CDR1 is SNHLY and CDR2 is FYNNEI. The CDR3 reads CASSEEGRQYF. The DNA for the CDR3 is TGTGCCAGCAGTGAGGAAGGGAGGCAGTACTTC.

This clone was found a few times. This chain links TRBV14 with TRBJ2-1, with 7 bases matching TRBD2. Losses at the gene ends were 4 bases for V and 0 bases for J; bases not matched to a gene: 9. CDR1 is SGHDN and CDR2 is FVKESK in the germline V gene. The CDR3 runs to 17 residues. CDR3 bases: TGTGCCAGCAGCCCCAAGAGGGGAGGGAGCTCCTACAATGAGCAGTTCTTC. It specifies CASSPKRGGSSYNEQFF.

In this sample, this clone turned up once. J is TRBJ2-5 and V is TRBV29-1, with TRBD2 identical over 8 bases. This CDR3 has 13 residues. Germline V gene sequence: CDR1 SQVTM, CDR2 ANQGSEA. Trimming at V came to 7 bases and at J to 5 bases, leaving 9 bases not matched to a gene. The CDR3 reads CSGAGGGSETQYF. The CDR3 coding sequence is TGCAGCGGAGCCGGGGGGGGTTCGGAGACCCAGTACTTC.

The V call is TRBV11-2, the J call TRBJ2-5, with 10 positions matching TRBD2. Looked up from germline, CDR1 is SGHAT and CDR2 is FQNNGV. The length of the CDR3 is 18 residues. The V gene end was trimmed by 5 bases and the J gene end by 5 bases; junction bases not matched to a gene: 17. CDR3: CASSGLTLASGRGETQYF. The CDR3 region has the DNA TGTGCCAGCAGCGGACTTACTCTGGCAAGCGGGAGGGGGGAGACCCAGTACTTC.

DNA of the CDR3: TGCGCCAGCAGCCAAGATTTGCCGGGTGGCTACACCTTC. This codes for CASSQDLPGGYTF. V usage is TRBV4-1 and J usage is TRBJ1-2; D ambiguous. Trimming took off 0 bases at V and 7 bases at J, with 9 bases between the two ends. The CDR3 spans 13 residues. CDR1 is MGHRA, CDR2 YSYEKL, per germline.

Only one count was recorded for this clone. This rearrangement joins TRBV19 to TRBJ1-1, with D tentatively TRBD1 (5 bases). Trimming removed 7 bases at V and 0 bases at J, with 12 bases between. The CDR3 is 14 amino acids. Germline CDR1 reads LNHDA; CDR2 reads SQIVND (reference sequence). This CDR3 reads CASTDGTMNTEAFF. CDR3 DNA: TGTGCCAGTACCGATGGGACGATGAACACTGAAGCTTTCTTT.

The V gene is TRBV27, the J gene TRBJ2-6; D is unclear. V lost 5 bases, J lost 6 bases, and 11 bases lay in between. CDR1 and CDR2 from the germline V gene are MNHEY and SMNVEV (reference sequence). The CDR3 is 14 amino acids. For the CDR3, the DNA is TGTGCCAGCAGTCCTCGGGTGGCGGCCAACGTCCTGACTTTC. Protein sequence: CASSPRVAANVLTF.

This clone was found a few times. The rearrangement joins TRBV30 to TRBJ1-6; TRBD1 might be the D (6 bases). V lost 5 bases to trimming and J lost 5 bases, with 13 bases between them. The CDR3 length is 14 residues. Germline values: CDR1 GTSNPN, CDR2 SVGIG (reference sequence). The CDR3 loop reads CAWLGQSNNSPLHF. The DNA of the CDR3 is TGTGCCTGGTTAGGACAGTCCAATAATTCACCCCTCCACTTT.

This clone was recorded once. The chain carries TRBV2 and TRBJ1-1; unclear D gene. The CDR3 is 15 residues long. CDR1 is SNHLY, CDR2 FYNNEI, per germline. Trimming cost V 6 bases and J 5 bases, with 19 bases left between them. As DNA, the CDR3 is TGTGCCAGCAGCGGTTCAGGACCGCCGGGTACTGAAGCTTTCTTT. Translated, it gives CASSGSGPPGTEAFF.

There are a few counts of this clone. The J gene is TRBJ2-7, the V gene TRBV3-1 (or the pseudogene TRBV3-2); tentatively, D is TRBD1 or TRBD2 (5 bases each). Looked up from germline, CDR1 is LGHDT and CDR2 is YNNKEL (reference sequence). V was clipped by 5 bases and J by 2 bases, with 13 bases between them. The CDR3 consists of 14 residues. The CDR3 DNA reads TGTGCCAGCAGCTACCGGGACGGGACCTACGAGCAGTACTTC. Protein product: CASSYRDGTYEQYF.

This clone showed up just a few times. This sequence joins TRBV5-1 and TRBJ1-2; D is perhaps TRBD1 (6 bases). Trimming shortened V by 5 bases and J by 3 bases, and 20 bases separated the two germline ends. This CDR3 is 16 amino acids long. Germline V CDR1 and CDR2: SGHRS, YFSETQ. DNA of the CDR3: TGCGCCAGCAGTACGACAGTCCGAGGGGGTGACTATGGCTACACCTTC. Its protein product is CASSTTVRGGDYGYTF.

The chain couples TRBV2 to TRBJ2-7; the D call may be TRBD1 or TRBD2 (5 bases each). In germline, CDR1 is SNHLY, CDR2 FYNNEI. This CDR3 has 14 amino acids. Trimming shortened V by 7 bases and J by 5 bases, and 18 bases separated the two germline ends. The CDR3 nucleotides read TGTGCCAGCACCCTGTCCCTGAGGGACCACGAGCAGTACTTC. This translates into CASTLSLRDHEQYF.

The genes are TRBV18 and TRBJ1-1, with D tentatively TRBD1 (6 bases). Germline-derived CDR1 and CDR2 are KGHSH and LQKENI. This CDR3 is built from 16 residues. V shed 2 bases and J shed 4 bases, with 17 bases lying between them. CDR3 nucleotides: TGTGCCAGCTCACCAGTGACGGGGGCAACGGGCACTGAAGCTTTCTTT. Its translation: CASSPVTGATGTEAFF.

V gene TRBV6-2 or TRBV6-3 combines with J gene TRBJ2-7; 12 positions match TRBD2. The length of the CDR3 is 15 residues. Germline CDR1 MNHEY, CDR2 SVGEGT. Trimming cost V 1 base and J 4 bases; bases outside gene matches: 2. CDR3 in amino acids: CASSYLGLAGYEQYF. As DNA, the CDR3 is TGTGCCAGCAGTTACTTAGGACTAGCGGGGTACGAGCAGTACTTC.

This clone was seen a few times. The chain carries TRBV20-1 and TRBJ1-2, with D tentatively TRBD1 (5 bases). The CDR3 runs 12 residues. Germline CDR1 reads DFQATT; CDR2 reads SNEGSKA (reference sequence). Trimming took 3 bases from V and 3 from J, leaving 8 bases between them. CDR3: CSASRGDYGYTF. CDR3 nucleotides: TGCAGTGCTAGTCGGGGGGACTATGGCTACACCTTC.

The chain combines TRBV5-1 with TRBJ2-1, with TRBD2 identical over 9 bases. The CDR3 is 17 amino acids. The V and J ends lost 0 bases and 4 bases, in that order; junction bases with no gene match: 8. The germline V gene has CDR1 SGHRS and CDR2 YFSETQ. For the CDR3, the DNA is TGCGCCAGCAGCTTGGAGGTTGCGGGAGGGGGGTACAATGAGCAGTTCTTC. This encodes CASSLEVAGGGYNEQFF.

This rearrangement joins TRBV5-1 to TRBJ2-5; the D gene is possibly TRBD2 (7 bases). The CDR3 is 14 amino acids. Trimming left V 4 bases short and J 5 bases short, with 15 bases between. The V gene's germline CDR1 is SGHRS and CDR2 YFSETQ. As DNA, the CDR3 is TGCGCCAGCAGCCACCCGGGGGGCGAGGAGACCCAGTACTTC. Translation gives CASSHPGGEETQYF.

The chain is built from TRBV13 and TRBJ2-7; 8 bases are shared with TRBD1. Germline values: CDR1 PRHDT, CDR2 FYEKMQ (reference sequence). The ends lost 4 bases at V and 6 bases at J; junction bases unmatched: 11. The CDR3 totals 15 residues. CDR3 loop: CASSSQQGVNTEQYF. The CDR3 DNA sequence: TGTGCCAGCAGCTCCCAACAGGGGGTTAATACCGAGCAGTACTTC.

The chain combines TRBV12-5 with TRBJ2-3; D assignment may be TRBD1 or TRBD2 (5 bases each). Germline V lookup: CDR1 LGHNT, CDR2 FRNRAP. Trimming took 2 bases from V and 7 from J, leaving 25 bases between them. The CDR3 runs to 18 residues. CDR3: CASGLTRDGVVLVHTQYF. The CDR3 bases are TGTGCTAGTGGTTTGACCCGGGACGGTGTCGTTTTGGTGCATACGCAGTATTTT.

The V and J genes are TRBV19 and TRBJ2-3; D possibly matches TRBD1 or TRBD2 (5 bases each). The CDR3 spans 13 residues. Germline V CDR1 and CDR2: LNHDA, SQIVND (reference sequence). V was cut by 6 bases and J by 3 bases, with 10 bases left in between. CDR3 sequence reads: CASSGTRTDTQYF. The CDR3 nucleotides read TGTGCCAGTAGCGGGACCAGGACAGATACGCAGTATTTT.

The chain is built from TRBV25-1 and TRBJ2-7; TRBD2 matches 11 bases. Looked up from germline, CDR1 is MGHDK and CDR2 is SYGVNS. Unmatched junction bases numbered 12, after V lost 6 bases and J lost 2 bases. The CDR3 is 17 amino acids. The CDR3 is CASREGTSGDQTYEQYF. Here the CDR3 DNA reads TGTGCCAGCAGAGAAGGGACTAGCGGAGATCAGACCTACGAGCAGTACTTC.

The chain employs TRBV7-3 and TRBJ2-1, with D possibly being TRBD2 (5 bases). In germline, CDR1 is SGHTA, CDR2 FQGTGA. Trimming stripped 4 bases from V and 8 bases from J, with 12 bases between. The CDR3 consists of 13 residues. CDR3 amino acids: CASSSEGVYEQFF. The CDR3 DNA is TGTGCCAGCAGCTCAGAGGGCGTCTATGAGCAGTTCTTC.

This rearrangement joins TRBV12-3 or TRBV12-4 to TRBJ1-6; D remains unclear. With 7 bases removed from V and 8 bases from J, the gap between germline ends came to 12 bases. This CDR3 spans 13 amino acids. The CDR3: CASNPYPDSPLHF. For the CDR3, the DNA is TGTGCCAGCAATCCCTACCCCGATTCACCCCTCCACTTT.

The chain links TRBV25-1 to TRBJ1-6; TRBD1 agrees at 7 bases. CDR3 length equals 14 residues. CDR1 and CDR2 from the germline V gene are MGHDK and SYGVNS. The V and J ends lost 3 bases and 10 bases, in that order; junction bases with no gene match: 6. CDR3: CASSDYRGSSPLHF. The CDR3 bases are TGTGCCAGCAGTGACTACAGGGGTTCCTCACCCCTCCACTTT. Full variable domain (missing parts from reference TRBV25-1 and TRBJ1-6): EADIYQTPRYLVIGTGKKITLECSQTMGHDKMYWYQQDPGMELHLIHYSYGVNSTEKGDLSSESTVSRIRTEHFPLTLESARPSHTSQYLCASSDYRGSSPLHFGNGTRLTVT.

The V and J genes are TRBV30 and TRBJ1-1; D may be TRBD1 (6 bases). The germline gives CDR1 GTSNPN, CDR2 SVGIG (reference sequence). The V end lost 3 bases, the J end lost 5 bases, and 16 bases lay between the germline ends. The CDR3 totals 14 residues. This CDR3 reads CAWSLGGGGTEAFF. The CDR3 DNA reads as TGTGCCTGGAGCTTGGGGGGCGGTGGGACTGAAGCTTTCTTT.